What follows are 23 T cell receptor beta chains derived from one specimen sequenced in a study of human T cells and chemical hapten exposure. Regarding time point: patch test 1, 2 weeks after DPC sensitization. Indicated treatment: therapeutic diphenylcyclopropenone sensitization with weekly scalp DPC. Each CDR3 protein gets one entry after TCRdb re-called the RACE reads with MiXCR. Here the sample spans roughly 120,000 distinct CDR3 sequences, about 12% being singletons. The specimen comprised whole blood, sampled in connection with sensitization to the hapten diphenylcyclopropenone (DPC). Receptor source: a woman in her 50s with alopecia areata. Some clones in this sample may be carry-over from other donors' samples.

This clonotype was observed at least ten times. J is TRBJ2-6 and V is TRBV19; TRBD1 agrees at 7 bases. Germline V CDR1 and CDR2: LNHDA, SQIVND (reference sequence). V was clipped by 6 bases and J by 0 bases; unmatched bases: 8. CDR3 length: 17 amino acids. In DNA, the CDR3 is TGTGCCAGTAGGGGGGACAGAGGTTTCTCTGGGGCCAACGTCCTGACTTTC. The encoded protein is CASRGDRGFSGANVLTF.

This clonotype occurred many times. The V and J genes are TRBV12-3 or TRBV12-4 and TRBJ2-7; 13 bases are shared with TRBD2. V shed 6 bases and J 0 bases; nucleotides not matched to a gene: 2. The CDR3 extends over 15 amino acids. The CDR3 DNA reads TGTGCCAGCAGCCGGACTAGCGGGAGCTCCTACGAGCAGTACTTC. It yields the protein CASSRTSGSSYEQYF.

This clonotype was found many times. This chain links TRBV14 with TRBJ2-1; weak D call: TRBD2 (6 bases). This CDR3 spans 15 amino acids. The ends were cut back, 7 bases at V and 2 bases at J, with 15 bases in the middle. Germline lookup yields CDR1 SGHDN and CDR2 FVKESK. CDR3: CASNFGRMAYNEQFF. The CDR3, as DNA: TGTGCCAGCAATTTCGGGAGAATGGCCTACAATGAGCAGTTCTTC.

This clonotype was found many times. The chain carries TRBV6-5 and TRBJ1-1; D possibly corresponds to TRBD1 (5 bases). The CDR3 totals 11 residues. The V gene lost 7 bases and the J gene lost 5 bases, with 8 bases spanning the gap. Germline loops: CDR1 MNHEY, CDR2 SVGAGI. The CDR3 nucleotides read TGTGCCAGCACCTGGGGGACTGAAGCTTTCTTT. Translating it yields CASTWGTEAFF.

J is TRBJ2-2 and V is TRBV5-5, with D possibly matching TRBD2 (6 bases). Looked up from germline, CDR1 is SGHKS and CDR2 is YYEKEE (reference sequence). The V end lost 5 bases, the J end lost 0 bases, and 14 bases lay between the germline ends. The CDR3 contains 16 residues. CDR3 sequence: CASRFSGGTNTGELFF. The CDR3 DNA is TGTGCCAGCAGATTCTCTGGGGGGACGAACACCGGGGAGCTGTTTTTT.

As DNA, the CDR3 is TGCAGCGTTGTCGACAGAACTTCCTACGAGCAGTACTTC. It encodes CSVVDRTSYEQYF. The chain couples TRBV29-1 to TRBJ2-7; tentative D call: TRBD1 (5 bases). Germline V gene sequence: CDR1 SQVTM, CDR2 ANQGSEA. The CDR3 totals 13 residues. V was pared by 4 bases and J by 1 base, with 11 bases between.

The chain uses TRBV28 and TRBJ2-3; D is perhaps TRBD2 (7 bases). The CDR3 runs to 12 residues. Germline assignment: CDR1 MDHEN and CDR2 SYDVKM. Trimming pared 9 bases from V and 4 bases from J, leaving 11 bases between. As DNA, the CDR3 is TGTGCCAGTGCGGGGGCTGCAGATACGCAGTATTTT. Protein sequence: CASAGAADTQYF.

In this sample, this clonotype turned up a few times. The V call is TRBV27, the J call TRBJ2-2; 7 nucleotides match TRBD1. The germline V gene has CDR1 MNHEY and CDR2 SMNVEV (reference sequence). V shed 5 bases, J shed 0 bases, and the junction held 9 bases outside the gene matches. The CDR3 contains 17 residues. CDR3 loop: CASSPTRDSPNTGELFF. The DNA of the CDR3 is TGTGCCAGCAGTCCCACTCGGGACAGTCCGAACACCGGGGAGCTGTTTTTT.

This clonotype was seen many times. The chain couples TRBV6-5 to TRBJ1-5, with D maybe TRBD1 (5 bases). The V end was cut by 8 bases, the J end by 7 bases, with 9 bases between. The germline CDR1 and CDR2 sequences are MNHEY and SVGAGI. The CDR3 loop spans 11 amino acids. The CDR3 sequence: CASGWGQPQHF. CDR3 bases: TGTGCCAGCGGCTGGGGGCAGCCCCAGCATTTT.

This clonotype came up many times. This chain connects TRBV20-1 to TRBJ2-3; D possibly corresponds to TRBD2 (6 bases). This CDR3 has 15 residues. Germline CDR1 reads DFQATT; CDR2 reads SNEGSKA (reference sequence). Trimming took 6 bases from V and 0 from J, leaving 16 bases between them. This CDR3 is CSAIPLAISTDTQYF. CDR3 nucleotides: TGCAGTGCGATACCTCTAGCGATTAGCACAGATACGCAGTATTTT.

The J gene is TRBJ2-3, the V gene TRBV6-5, with 9 positions matching TRBD2. This CDR3 comprises 18 residues. V was clipped by 2 bases and J by 6 bases; unmatched bases: 15. The germline CDR1 and CDR2 sequences are MNHEY and SVGAGI. Here the CDR3 DNA reads TGTGCCAGCAGTTACGGTAGCGGGAGTCGTAGGGTTGGGGATACGCAGTATTTT. Its protein is CASSYGSGSRRVGDTQYF.

In its sample, this clonotype was seen many times. The chain couples TRBV3-1 to TRBJ1-1, with D possibly being TRBD1 (5 bases). Trimming removed 4 bases from V and 8 bases from J, with 8 bases in between. CDR3 length equals 11 residues. Germline CDR1 and CDR2: LGHDT and YNNKEL (reference sequence). This CDR3 reads CASSRGREAFF. CDR3 sequence (DNA): TGTGCCAGCAGCCGGGGCAGAGAAGCTTTCTTT.

This clonotype has only a few counts. The chain has TRBV7-2 and TRBJ2-7; 7 bases are a match to TRBD2. This CDR3 has 14 amino acids. The V and J ends lost 4 bases and 5 bases, in that order; junction bases with no gene match: 8. Germline-derived CDR1 and CDR2 are SGHTA and FQGNSA. The DNA of the CDR3 is TGTGCCAGCAGCTCGAGACTAGCTGTCCACGAGCAGTACTTC. Its protein is CASSSRLAVHEQYF.

The V and J genes are TRBV28 and TRBJ1-4, with a tentative D call TRBD1 (5 bases). The V and J ends lost 9 bases and 0 bases respectively, with 11 bases between them. The CDR3 totals 14 residues. From germline, CDR1 is MDHEN and CDR2 SYDVKM. The CDR3 DNA sequence: TGTGCCAGTCGGACACCAGCAACTAATGAAAAACTGTTTTTT. This translates into CASRTPATNEKLFF.

Regarding this clonotype: At one end the junction does not follow the germline gene, possibly because of a read error. DNA of the CDR3: TGCAGTGCTGTTCCTACTAGTGGGGCGAACATTCGGTACTTC. Amino acid sequence: CSAVPTSGANIRYF. The chain has TRBV20-1 and TRBJ2-4; TRBD1 or TRBD2 may be the D gene (5 bases each). CDR1 is DFQATT and CDR2 is SNEGSKA in the germline V gene (reference sequence). This CDR3 contains 14 residues.

This clonotype was observed a few times. The V and J genes are TRBV29-1 and TRBJ1-6, with D unresolved. Per germline, CDR1 SQVTM and CDR2 ANQGSEA. The germline V and J ends were trimmed by 4 bases and 5 bases, with 9 bases remaining between them. This CDR3 is built from 13 residues. The CDR3 loop reads CSVVGSDNSPLHF. CDR3 sequence (DNA): TGCAGCGTTGTGGGTTCGGATAATTCACCCCTCCACTTT.

The CDR3 region has the DNA TGCGCCAGCAGCCAAGATCCCCAGGGGTCGTACACTGAAGCTTTCTTT. This translates into CASSQDPQGSYTEAFF. The genes are TRBV4-3 and TRBJ1-1; D might be TRBD1 (6 bases). The germline V gene has CDR1 LGHNA and CDR2 YSLEER. The CDR3 is 16 amino acids. V was clipped by 0 bases and J by 3 bases, with 14 bases between them.

This chain links TRBV5-4 with TRBJ2-5; tentative D call: TRBD1 (7 bases). From germline, CDR1 is SGHNT and CDR2 YYREEE (reference sequence). The CDR3 spans 15 residues. The ends were cut back, 3 bases at V and 5 bases at J, with 17 bases in the middle. The CDR3 sequence: CASSYTGEVGETQYF. The CDR3 DNA reads TGTGCCAGCAGCTACACAGGGGAGGTTGGGGAGACCCAGTACTTC.

This clonotype was counted between two and nine times. The chain employs TRBV7-2 and TRBJ2-7, with a weak D call TRBD1 (6 bases). CDR3 length: 13 amino acids. Germline-derived CDR1 and CDR2 are SGHTA and FQGNSA. Trimming shortened V by 5 bases and J by 0 bases, and 8 bases separated the two germline ends. In DNA form, the CDR3 reads TGTGCCAGCAGCCTGGACAGCTCCTACGAGCAGTACTTC. As protein: CASSLDSSYEQYF.

The chain couples TRBV28 to TRBJ1-5; D gene ambiguous. Germline V gene sequence: CDR1 MDHEN, CDR2 SYDVKM. The V and J ends lost 3 bases and 1 base respectively, with 13 bases between them. The CDR3 consists of 16 residues. The CDR3 region is CASSFGSTLSNQPQHF. DNA for the CDR3: TGTGCCAGCAGTTTTGGCAGTACCCTCAGCAATCAGCCCCAGCATTTT.

This clonotype has at least ten counts. The junction departs from the called germline gene at one end, perhaps through a read error. V gene TRBV6-1 combines with J gene TRBJ1-5, with D uncertain. The V gene's germline CDR1 is MNHNS and CDR2 SASEGT. This CDR3 comprises 13 residues. CDR3: CASNEQSNQPQHF. In DNA form, the CDR3 reads TGTGCCAGCAATGAACAGAGCAATCAGCCCCAGCATTTT.

The chain couples TRBV5-6 to TRBJ2-1; D gene uncertain. Germline-derived CDR1 and CDR2 are SGHDT and YYEEEE. V lost 0 bases, J lost 9 bases, and 7 bases lay in between. The CDR3 has 12 amino acids. The CDR3 coding sequence is TGTGCCAGCAGCTTGGACAGTCTTGAGCAGTTCTTC. Its protein product is CASSLDSLEQFF.

This clonotype was detected ten times or more. For the CDR3, the DNA is TGCAGTGTTAGGGTCACTGAAGCTTTCTTT. This gives the protein CSVRVTEAFF. V usage is TRBV20-1 and J usage is TRBJ1-1; D not resolved. The germline V gene has CDR1 DFQATT and CDR2 SNEGSKA (reference sequence). CDR3 length equals 10 residues. V was trimmed by 7 bases and J by 4 bases, leaving 7 bases between them.